This note documents a single TCR beta chain sequence. The data belong to a study of read filtering for tumor transcriptome and immune sequencing. Molecular barcoded adaptors covering alpha/delta and beta/gamma chains were used on about 0.4 ug RNA. TCRdb itself ran the reads through MiXCR, one entry per CDR3 protein. This table has roughly 60,000 distinct CDR3 sequences, approximately 22% appearing once. This CDR3 spans 14 amino acids. Trimming stripped 1 base from V and 3 bases from J, with 10 bases between. CDR1 and CDR2 (germline): SGHNT, YENEEA. The chain uses TRBV11-3 and TRBJ2-7, with D tentatively TRBD1 or TRBD2 (5 bases each). The sequencing sample was made of a population of CD138-negative cells sorted from bone marrow. The sequence was collected from a donor aged 40 or over with multiple myeloma. The CDR3 protein is CASSLGGTLYEQYF. The CDR3 DNA is TGTGCCAGCAGCTTAGGAGGGACCCTCTACGAGCAGTACTTC.